This TCR beta chain is from a study of blood T cell repertoires in COVID-19. The overall study: Researchers got acute and convalescent COVID-19 samples from the United States, Italy and Spain. PBMCs, B-cell-depleted T cells, or T cells were the source of the cDNA or gDNA that made up the material.

As originally analysed: Amplified reference gene primers provided the basis for estimating nucleated cell counts. Measured with immunoSEQ multiplex PCR; TCRdb has only the in-frame clones, and not every one. For V, J and clone size, that table is used; D and trimming come from the DNA. The sample yields 55,000 to 65,000 clones, about 79% seen once. Trimming cost V 10 bases and J 0 bases; bases outside gene matches: 5. The CDR3 length is 13 residues. Per the germline V gene, CDR1 is LNHDA and CDR2 is SQIVND (reference sequence). The sequencing sample was made of peripheral blood. This TCR came from a woman aged 60 to 75 with acute or convalescent COVID-19. This chain connects TRBV19 to TRBJ1-1, with 7 bases identical to TRBD1. The CDR3 DNA reads TGTGCCACCCAGGGACAGATGAACACTGAAGCTTTCTTT. Translation: CATQGQMNTEAFF.